This paragraph reports one TCR beta chain. These data come from a study of shared clonotypes between healthy human individuals. CD4+ cell separation produced CD45RA+ naive and CD45RA-negative memory subsets. The CDR3 contains 15 residues. V lost 3 bases, J lost 2 bases, and 10 bases lay in between. Germline loops: CDR1 SGHTA, CDR2 FQGTGA. Genomic DNA (from each subset) was split evenly across several immunoSEQ plates. Assay: immunoSEQ multiplex PCR; the TCRdb copy retains only in-frame clones and omits some. The sample lists 1,500,000 or so clones, approximately 98.5% seen once, with roughly 0.36% in the top ten.

The TCR comes from a man aged 25-40 years in good health. The rearrangement links TRBV7-3 to TRBJ2-2; perhaps TRBD2 as D (5 bases). The source material was naive CD4+ T cells sorted from blood. Subset defined: CD45RA+ positively selected. The CDR3 DNA is TGTGCCAGCAGCTTCGCCGGGATCAACACCGGGGAGCTGTTTTTT. Translation: CASSFAGINTGELFF.